Listed here is a single TCR beta chain. Its antigen is unidentified. The entry originates in a study of graft-versus-host responses after intestinal transplantation. Study-wide background: All of the recipients had induction that used anti-thymocyte globulin, then tacrolimus and steroids for about 3 years.

With 7 bases clipped from V and 4 bases from J, the junction kept 11 bases outside the gene matches. The CDR3 runs to 16 residues. CDR1 SGHRS and CDR2 YFSETQ come from the germline V gene. Overall study findings and caveats: GvH clones detected in recipient marrow included some appearing first in ileum or blood.

Clones were read by immunoSEQ multiplex PCR, and TCRdb kept only the in-frame ones, dropping some. The sample includes 80,000 to 100,000 clones, approximately 90% of them seen just once. This material consisted of unstimulated CD4+ T cells sorted from spleen or lymph node cells, taken before intestinal transplant. The sequence was obtained from a human donor who received an intestinal transplant. This chain connects TRBV5-1 to TRBJ1-2, with TRBD1 identical over 12 bases. For the CDR3, the DNA is TGCGCCAGCTCCAGGACCGGGACAGGGGGCACCTATGGCTACACCTTC. This encodes CASSRTGTGGTYGYTF.